The 18 T cell receptor beta chains given below trace back to one sample, sequenced in a study of T cell responses to AZD1222 COVID-19 vaccine (TCRdb year 2021). To prepare the library, the immunoSEQ multiplex PCR assay was applied. The immuneACCESS repertoire file appears here via TCRdb, limited to in-frame rearrangements. These files lack a portion of the clones; in checked studies, under half of the deficit traces to unresolved V genes, and the cause of the others is not known. The sample contains 100,000 to 150,000 clones, around 83% of them found a single time. Jointly, the top ten make up roughly a quarter of the sample. The time point label, read with the paper, signifies: about 28 days (+/-7) after the second vaccine dose. This specimen consisted of peripheral blood, obtained 28 days after the second AZD1222 dose. Receptors were obtained from an adult who received the AZD1222 COVID-19 vaccine.

The genes are TRBV10-3 and TRBJ1-4; weak D call: TRBD1 (6 bases). Germline-derived CDR1 and CDR2 are ENHRY and SYGVKD. There are 16 residues in the CDR3. V dropped 0 bases and J dropped 4 bases, with 12 bases sitting between them. CDR3 protein: CAISESISRGNEKLFF. The DNA of the CDR3 is TGTGCCATCAGTGAGTCGATATCCAGGGGTAATGAAAAACTGTTTTTT.

This clone was recorded once. V usage is TRBV13 and J usage is TRBJ2-1, with TRBD2 identical over 10 bases. CDR1 and CDR2 (germline): PRHDT, FYEKMQ (reference sequence). V lost 5 bases to trimming and J lost 0 bases; unmatched junction nucleotides: 10. The CDR3 is made up of 18 amino acids. As DNA, the CDR3 is TGTGCCAGCAGCCCCGGACTAGCGGAATGGAGCTCCTACAATGAGCAGTTCTTC. It encodes CASSPGLAEWSSYNEQFF.

The chain carries TRBV6-2 or TRBV6-3 and TRBJ2-7; 10 nucleotides align to TRBD2. J lost 2 bases, V lost 9 bases, and 1 base had no gene match. CDR1 and CDR2 from the germline V gene are MNHEY and SVGEGT. This CDR3 has 12 amino acids. In DNA form, the CDR3 reads TGTGCCAGTAGCGGGGGGCCCTACGAGCAGTACTTC. Its translation: CASSGGPYEQYF.

This clone was seen a handful of times. The CDR3 sequence: CASSLVRGTGMYSPLHF. The CDR3 nucleotides read TGTGCCAGCAGCTTAGTAAGGGGTACAGGGATGTATTCACCCCTCCACTTT. The chain links TRBV7-9 to TRBJ1-6; D possibly corresponds to TRBD1 (6 bases). With 1 base removed from V and 8 bases from J, the gap between germline ends came to 18 bases. Looked up from germline, CDR1 is SEHNR and CDR2 is FQNEAQ (reference sequence). The CDR3 is made up of 17 amino acids.

The genes are TRBV4-1 and TRBJ1-1; D perhaps matches TRBD1 (6 bases). Germline V gene sequence: CDR1 MGHRA, CDR2 YSYEKL. V shed 1 base and J shed 8 bases, with 23 bases lying between them. This CDR3 contains 17 residues. The CDR3 sequence is CASSQGGGVTRRFEAFF. CDR3 nucleotide sequence: TGCGCCAGCAGCCAAGGAGGGGGGGTGACCCGCCGGTTCGAAGCTTTCTTT.

V is TRBV23-1 and J is TRBJ2-3; a possible D gene is TRBD1 (5 bases). TRBV23-1 is annotated as an ORF whose role is uncertain. V dropped 0 bases and J dropped 2 bases, with 15 bases sitting between them. CDR3 length equals 17 residues. The CDR3 sequence is CASSQSEQALFTDTQYF. In DNA form, the CDR3 reads TGCGCCAGCAGTCAATCGGAACAGGCACTTTTCACAGATACGCAGTATTTT.

The rearrangement links TRBV6-6 to TRBJ1-4; 7 bases line up with TRBD1. CDR3 length equals 14 residues. Germline-derived CDR1 and CDR2 are MNHNY and SVGAGI (reference sequence). With 7 bases clipped from V and 11 bases from J, the junction kept 13 bases outside the gene matches. CDR3 sequence (DNA): TGTGCCAGCACCATAGGTCAGGGACAGAAGAAACTGTTTTTT. Translation gives CASTIGQGQKKLFF.

This chain uses TRBV19 with TRBJ2-5, with D uncertain. The CDR3 covers 12 residues. V lost 8 bases and J lost 5, with 12 bases in between. Looked up from germline, CDR1 is LNHDA and CDR2 is SQIVND (reference sequence). The CDR3 DNA is TGTGCCAGTGGCCGAGTGGGGGAGACCCAGTACTTC. Its translation is CASGRVGETQYF.

The chain joins TRBV10-3 to TRBJ2-7; no firm D call. Germline assignment: CDR1 ENHRY and CDR2 SYGVKD. V was pared by 5 bases and J by 6 bases, with 14 bases between. The CDR3 consists of 13 residues. CDR3 sequence reads: CAISTGSPGEQYF. For the CDR3, the DNA is TGTGCCATCAGTACCGGGTCCCCCGGCGAGCAGTACTTC.

V gene TRBV15 combines with J gene TRBJ2-7; TRBD2 agrees at 11 bases. This CDR3 is 18 amino acids long. From germline, CDR1 is LNHNV and CDR2 YYDKDF (reference sequence). V lost 0 bases to trimming and J lost 6 bases; unmatched junction nucleotides: 13. CDR3 DNA sequence: TGTGCCACCAGCAGAGACCGACGGGCTTTAGCGGGGGGGATCGAGCAGTACTTC. Translating gives CATSRDRRALAGGIEQYF.

J is TRBJ1-1 and V is TRBV6-5, with no clear D. The germline V gene encodes CDR1 MNHEY and CDR2 SVGAGI. Trimming left V 2 bases short and J 11 bases short, with 9 bases between. This CDR3 contains 11 residues. The CDR3 spells CASSYQYTAFF. For the CDR3, the DNA is TGTGCCAGCAGTTACCAATATACGGCTTTCTTT.

This chain joins TRBV6-5 and TRBJ2-3; D is possibly TRBD1 or TRBD2 (5 bases each). V lost 4 bases and J 6 bases, leaving 14 bases between the germline ends. CDR3 length equals 14 residues. Germline V gene sequence: CDR1 MNHEY, CDR2 SVGAGI. The CDR3 DNA sequence: TGTGCCAGCAGTTGGGACCCCGAGGCGGATACGCAGTATTTT. Amino acid sequence: CASSWDPEADTQYF.

The chain recombines TRBV28 with TRBJ2-7; 7 positions match TRBD2. Germline V gene sequence: CDR1 MDHEN, CDR2 SYDVKM. This CDR3 has 14 amino acids. Trimming removed 5 bases from V and 6 bases from J; junction bases left unmatched: 10. CDR3 sequence (DNA): TGTGCCAGCAGTCTGGTGGGAGGGGTCTCCGAGCAGTACTTC. Translation: CASSLVGGVSEQYF.

The chain has TRBV5-1 and TRBJ1-1, with unresolved D. The germline CDR1 and CDR2 sequences are SGHRS and YFSETQ. The germline V and J ends were trimmed by 5 bases and 0 bases, with 8 bases remaining between them. There are 13 residues in the CDR3. The CDR3 region has the DNA TGCGCCAGCAGTAGAGACATGAACACTGAAGCTTTCTTT. Protein: CASSRDMNTEAFF.

The rearrangement links TRBV3-1 (or the pseudogene TRBV3-2) to TRBJ2-1; D ambiguous. V was trimmed by 1 base and J by 2 bases, leaving 3 bases between them. CDR3 length: 13 amino acids. Germline V lookup: CDR1 LGHDT, CDR2 YNNKEL (reference sequence). The CDR3: CASSQAPYNEQFF. The CDR3 region has the DNA TGTGCCAGCAGCCAAGCTCCCTACAATGAGCAGTTCTTC.

CDR3 amino acids: CASSRQGGNSPLHF. The CDR3 DNA is TGTGCCAGCAGCAGACAGGGGGGTAATTCACCCCTCCACTTT. The chain carries TRBV2 and TRBJ1-6; TRBD1 aligns across 9 bases. Trimming removed 6 bases from V and 6 bases from J; junction bases left unmatched: 3. The CDR3 runs 14 residues. CDR1 SNHLY and CDR2 FYNNEI come from the germline V gene.

The chain employs TRBV30 and TRBJ2-4, with TRBD1 identical over 7 bases. The germline V gene has CDR1 GTSNPN and CDR2 SVGIG (reference sequence). This CDR3 spans 15 amino acids. With V trimmed by 6 bases and J by 1 base, 9 bases remained unmatched. The CDR3 sequence: CACNPTGFAKNIQYF. CDR3 sequence (DNA): TGTGCCTGCAACCCGACAGGGTTCGCCAAAAACATTCAGTACTTC.

The chain employs TRBV10-3 and TRBJ1-4; D is perhaps TRBD1 (5 bases). The germline V gene has CDR1 ENHRY and CDR2 SYGVKD. The CDR3 totals 13 residues. V lost 2 bases, J lost 8 bases, and 9 bases lay in between. CDR3 residues: CAISEGGREKLFF. The CDR3 nucleotides are TGTGCCATCAGTGAGGGGGGACGAGAAAAACTGTTTTTT.